The sequence of this T cell receptor (beta chain) was determined in a study of blood T cells in healthy people across ages. This clonotype appeared many times. The CDR3 covers 14 residues. V was clipped by 0 bases and J by 4 bases, with 9 bases between them. Germline-derived CDR1 and CDR2 are LNHNV and YYDKDF (reference sequence). Primed by a sample-barcoded 5' primer and a J-beta primer mix, a second PCR proceeded for about 6 to 11 cycles. TCRdb called the 5' RACE reads again in MiXCR, with one record for every CDR3 protein. The table lists more than 750,000 distinct CDR3 sequences, almost 30% of them singletons. These same data were also listed under a study on T cells of mothers and their children. In that study: Normalized overlap was always slightly, never significantly, higher in related than unrelated mother-child pairs.

The receptor's source is a woman in her forties in good health. Sequenced material: blood. The gene calls are TRBV15 and TRBJ1-2; no reliable D call. This CDR3 is CATSRDRSSYGYTF. The CDR3 coding sequence is TGTGCCACCAGCAGAGACAGGTCTTCCTATGGCTACACCTTC. Variable domain in full (rest from reference TRBV15 and TRBJ1-2): DAMVIQNPRYQVTQFGKPVTLSCSQTLNHNVMYWYQQKSSQAPKLLFHYYDKDFNNEADTPDNFQSRRPNTSFCFLDIRSPGLGDTAMYLCATSRDRSSYGYTFGSGTRLTVV.